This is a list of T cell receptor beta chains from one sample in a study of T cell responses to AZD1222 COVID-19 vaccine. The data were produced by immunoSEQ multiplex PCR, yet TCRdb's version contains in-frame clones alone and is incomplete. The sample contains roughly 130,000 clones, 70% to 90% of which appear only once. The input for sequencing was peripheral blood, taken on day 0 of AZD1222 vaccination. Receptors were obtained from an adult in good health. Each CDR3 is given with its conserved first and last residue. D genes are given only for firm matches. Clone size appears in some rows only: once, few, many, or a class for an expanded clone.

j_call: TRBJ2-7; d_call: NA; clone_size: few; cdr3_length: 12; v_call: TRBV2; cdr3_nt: TGTGCCAGCACCCAGGGGTCTAACGAGCAGTACTTC; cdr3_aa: CASTQGSNEQYF
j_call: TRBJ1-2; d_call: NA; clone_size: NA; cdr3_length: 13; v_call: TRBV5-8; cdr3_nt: TGTGCCAGCAGCCCCAGGACTTGGGGTGGCTACACCTTC; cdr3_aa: CASSPRTWGGYTF
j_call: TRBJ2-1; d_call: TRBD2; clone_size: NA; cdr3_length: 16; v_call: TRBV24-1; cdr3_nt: TGTGCCACCAGTGATTTTTCGAGCGGGAGGGTAAATGAGCAGTTCTTC; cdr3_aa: CATSDFSSGRVNEQFF
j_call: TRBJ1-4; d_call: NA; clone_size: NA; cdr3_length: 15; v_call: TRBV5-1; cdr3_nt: TGCGCCAGCAGCTCGTGGGGGCAGTTTAATGAAAAACTGTTTTTT; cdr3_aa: CASSSWGQFNEKLFF
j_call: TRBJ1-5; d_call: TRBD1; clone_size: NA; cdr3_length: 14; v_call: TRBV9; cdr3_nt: TGTGCCAGCAGCCCTGGACAGGGCAGTCAGCCCCAGCATTTT; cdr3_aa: CASSPGQGSQPQHF
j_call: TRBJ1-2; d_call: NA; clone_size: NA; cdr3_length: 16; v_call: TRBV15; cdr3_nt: TGTGCCACCAGCAGAGAGTCGTCAGGGTCCCAGGATGGCTACACCTTC; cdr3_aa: CATSRESSGSQDGYTF
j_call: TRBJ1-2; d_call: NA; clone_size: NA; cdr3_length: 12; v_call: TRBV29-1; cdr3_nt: TGCAGCGTTACGGGCCGCAACTATGGCTACACCTTC; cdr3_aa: CSVTGRNYGYTF
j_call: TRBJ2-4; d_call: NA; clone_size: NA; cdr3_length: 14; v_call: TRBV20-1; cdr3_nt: TGCAGTGCTAGTCCAGGGCTGGCCAAAAACATTCAGTACTTC; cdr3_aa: CSASPGLAKNIQYF
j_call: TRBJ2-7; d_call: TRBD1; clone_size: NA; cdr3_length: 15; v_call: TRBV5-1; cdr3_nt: TGCGCCAGCAGCTTAAACAGGGGTGCGTCCTACGAGCAGTACTTC; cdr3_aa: CASSLNRGASYEQYF
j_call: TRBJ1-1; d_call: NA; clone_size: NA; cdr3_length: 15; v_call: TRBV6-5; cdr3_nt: TGTGCCAGCAGTTACCAGGGACACTTAAACACTGAAGCTTTCTTT; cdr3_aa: CASSYQGHLNTEAFF
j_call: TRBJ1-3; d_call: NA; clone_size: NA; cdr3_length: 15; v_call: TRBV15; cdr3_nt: TGTGCCACCAGCAGAGATCTGGGAGCTGGAAACACCATATATTTT; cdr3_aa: CATSRDLGAGNTIYF
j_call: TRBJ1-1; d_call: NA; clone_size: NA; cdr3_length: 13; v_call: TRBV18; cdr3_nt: TGTGCCAGCCTGGACAGCATGAACACTGAAGCTTTCTTT; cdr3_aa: CASLDSMNTEAFF
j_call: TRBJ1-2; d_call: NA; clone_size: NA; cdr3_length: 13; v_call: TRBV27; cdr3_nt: TGTGCCAGCAGTGCCACAGGGAGATATGGCTACACCTTC; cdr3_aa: CASSATGRYGYTF
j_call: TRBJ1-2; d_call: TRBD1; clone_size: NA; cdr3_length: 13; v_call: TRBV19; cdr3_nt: TGTGCCAGTAGTCTCCCCGACAGGGGGAGAATGTCTTTC; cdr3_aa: CASSLPDRGRMSF
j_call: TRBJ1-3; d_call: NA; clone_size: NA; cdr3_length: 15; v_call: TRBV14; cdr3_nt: TGTGCCAGCAGCCACCTACAGGGTCGAAGAAACACCATATATTTT; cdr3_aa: CASSHLQGRRNTIYF
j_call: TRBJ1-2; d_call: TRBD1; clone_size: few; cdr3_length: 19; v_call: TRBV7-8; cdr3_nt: TGTGCCAGCAGCTTAGAGGGGGGCGTTAGGACAGGGCCAAACTATGGCTACACCTTC; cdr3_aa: CASSLEGGVRTGPNYGYTF
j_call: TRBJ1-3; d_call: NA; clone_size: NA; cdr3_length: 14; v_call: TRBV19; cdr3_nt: TGTGCCAGTAGGAGGATAGCAACCGGAAACACCATATATTTT; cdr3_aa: CASRRIATGNTIYF
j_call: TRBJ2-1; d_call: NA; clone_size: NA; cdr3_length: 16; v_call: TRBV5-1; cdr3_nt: TGCGCCAGCAGCTTGGCTCAGCGGGCCACCGGTAATGAGCAGTTCTTC; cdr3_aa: CASSLAQRATGNEQFF
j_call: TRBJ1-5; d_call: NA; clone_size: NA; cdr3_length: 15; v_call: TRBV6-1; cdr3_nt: TGTGCCAGCAGTGAGGCATTTTATAGCAATCAGCCCCAGCATTTT; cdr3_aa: CASSEAFYSNQPQHF
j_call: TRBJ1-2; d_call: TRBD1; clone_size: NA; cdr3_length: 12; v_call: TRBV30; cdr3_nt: TGTGCCTGGAGTGGACAGGGGTTTGGCTACACCTTC; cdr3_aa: CAWSGQGFGYTF
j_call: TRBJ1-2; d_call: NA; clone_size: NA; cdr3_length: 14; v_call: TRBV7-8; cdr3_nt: TGTGCCAGCAGCCCTAGCCTTTCGGCCTTTGGCTACACCTTC; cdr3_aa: CASSPSLSAFGYTF
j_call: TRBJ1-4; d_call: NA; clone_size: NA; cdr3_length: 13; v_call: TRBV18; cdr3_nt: TGTGCCAGCTCACCGGGCATTAATGAAAAACTGTTTTTT; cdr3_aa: CASSPGINEKLFF
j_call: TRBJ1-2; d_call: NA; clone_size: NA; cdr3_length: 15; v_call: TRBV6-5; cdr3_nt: TGTGCCAGCAGTTACTCGGGGTGGGGGAACTATGGCTACACCTTC; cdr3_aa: CASSYSGWGNYGYTF
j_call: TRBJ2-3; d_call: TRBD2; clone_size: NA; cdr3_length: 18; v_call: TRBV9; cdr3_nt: TGTGCCAGCAGCGTAGGGCTAGCGGGGCATTCAACCACAGATACGCAGTATTTT; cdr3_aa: CASSVGLAGHSTTDTQYF
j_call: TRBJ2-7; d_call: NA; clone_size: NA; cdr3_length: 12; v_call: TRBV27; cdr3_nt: TGTGCCAGCAGTTCGAAGAAGTACGAGCAGTACTTC; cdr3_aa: CASSSKKYEQYF
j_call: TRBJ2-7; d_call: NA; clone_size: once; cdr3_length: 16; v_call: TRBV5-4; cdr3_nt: TGTGCCAGCAGCTCCGCTAGGTCCCGGATGTTCCACGAGCAGTACTTC; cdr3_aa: CASSSARSRMFHEQYF
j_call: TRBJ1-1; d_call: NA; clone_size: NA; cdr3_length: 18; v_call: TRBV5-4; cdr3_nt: TGTGCCAGCAGCCTAGGAACAGGGAGAGGGGTGGGGAACACTGAAGCTTTCTTT; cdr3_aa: CASSLGTGRGVGNTEAFF
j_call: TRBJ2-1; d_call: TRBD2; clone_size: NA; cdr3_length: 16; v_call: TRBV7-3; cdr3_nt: TGTGCCAGCAGCTTAACGGCGGCGGGAGCTTACAATGAGCAGTTCTTC; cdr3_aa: CASSLTAAGAYNEQFF
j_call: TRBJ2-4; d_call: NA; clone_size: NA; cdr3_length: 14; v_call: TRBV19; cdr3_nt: TGTGCCAGTAGTAGGCAAGGCCATCAAAACATTCAGTACTTC; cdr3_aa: CASSRQGHQNIQYF
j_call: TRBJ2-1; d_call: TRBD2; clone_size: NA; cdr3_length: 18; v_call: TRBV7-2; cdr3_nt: TGTGCCAGCAGCGCCCGTTACGGGGCGGGAGGCCCCTACAATGAGCAGTTCTTC; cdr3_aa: CASSARYGAGGPYNEQFF
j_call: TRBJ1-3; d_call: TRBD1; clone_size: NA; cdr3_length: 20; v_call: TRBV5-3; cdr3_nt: TGTGCCAGAAGCTTGGGAGACAGGGGGAGCCTTTGGATCTCTGGAAACACCATATATTTT; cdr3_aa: CARSLGDRGSLWISGNTIYF